This TCR beta chain was profiled in a study of T cell responses to AZD1222 COVID-19 vaccine. Findings and limits, study-wide: The study found Spike-specific TCR breadth and depth rose after two AZD1222 doses.

Sequencing used immunoSEQ multiplex PCR; TCRdb keeps in-frame clones, though not all of them. The repertoire has 100,000 to 150,000 clones, 85% to 90% of them found once; the top ten carry 25% to 30%. About this clone: Its matching antigen is unknown.

This CDR3 has 12 amino acids. The V end lost 7 bases, the J end lost 8 bases, and 14 bases lay between the germline ends. Per germline, CDR1 SNHLY and CDR2 FYNNEI. The source was peripheral blood, collected on day 0 of AZD1222 vaccination. The rearrangement links TRBV2 to TRBJ1-1, with D perhaps TRBD1 (6 bases). The clonotype was recovered from an adult in good health. This chain's CDR3 is CASNTGTREAFF. The CDR3 DNA follows: TGTGCCAGCAACACAGGGACGAGAGAAGCTTTCTTT.